This TCR beta chain was found in a study of T cell responses to AZD1222 COVID-19 vaccine. V lost 6 bases and J 2 bases, leaving 6 bases between the germline ends. From germline, CDR1 is SGHTA and CDR2 FQGTGA. This CDR3 has 12 residues. Repertoires were generated with immunoSEQ multiplex PCR, while TCRdb's copy carries only in-frame clones and drops some. Of approximately 80,000 clones in the sample, less than 95% were seen once. The sequence was obtained from an adult who received the AZD1222 COVID-19 vaccine. Sample: peripheral blood, taken 28 days after the second AZD1222 dose. This sequence joins TRBV7-3 and TRBJ2-3; D is uncertain. Here the CDR3 DNA reads TGTGCCAGCAGTCGTTACACAGATACGCAGTATTTT. This encodes CASSRYTDTQYF.